This TCR beta chain appears in the sequencing data of a study of T cell responses to AZD1222 COVID-19 vaccine. As for this clone: Its antigen is undetermined.

Profiled with immunoSEQ multiplex PCR; TCRdb holds only in-frame clones, not every one. This sample yields about 110,000 clones, of which roughly 92% are seen a single time; about 2.6% belongs to the top ten. V was shortened by 3 bases and J by 3 bases, with 12 bases between the two germline ends. This CDR3 spans 15 amino acids. Per germline, CDR1 MNHNS and CDR2 SASEGT. Whole-study results and caveats: The donor group comprised mostly white British people and more females; the analysis possibly underestimated clonal diversity.

The clonotype comes from an adult who received the AZD1222 COVID-19 vaccine. Sequencing was performed on peripheral blood, taken 28 days after the second AZD1222 dose. This sequence joins TRBV6-1 and TRBJ1-5, with D tentatively TRBD1 (5 bases). CDR3: CASSETAHNNQPQHF. DNA for the CDR3: TGTGCCAGCAGTGAGACAGCCCACAACAATCAGCCCCAGCATTTT.